This T cell receptor (beta chain) was retrieved from a study of post-analysis software for immune sequencing data (dated by TCRdb to the mid-2010s). For the wider study: Relapsing-remitting, secondary progressive and progressive-relapsing multiple sclerosis were recorded as disease courses, and subtype annotation was lacking for some patients. Patient repertoires were compared against 10 to 12 previously published healthy control repertoires from donors aged roughly 6 to 27 years. A subset of samples was prepared in parallel using single-end sample barcoding, then pooled and co-amplified after Illumina adapter ligation. Here is what the overall study found, with its caveats: Strong co-clustering of samples prepared in the same batch was shown by direct clustering with F measure, prompting a batch-effect correction. Compared with controls, multiple sclerosis patients had significantly lower normalized Chao1 diversity, a finding suggesting substantial peripheral T-cell clonal expansion. The multiple sclerosis patient group was slightly younger than the control group.

To demonstrate the VDJtools post-analysis software, the study profiled TCR beta repertoires from the peripheral blood of 10 to 15 young patients with multiple sclerosis. Multiple sclerosis patients were children and adolescents aged roughly 6 to 16 years. Libraries were made using PCR. These reads were obtained on an Illumina HiSeq 2500. Unique molecular identifiers were incorporated into TCR beta cDNA libraries to reduce PCR and sequencing biases. Per 1 to 10 million input T cells, 500,000 or so cDNA molecules were obtained, such that each molecule approximated one T cell. The patient libraries were prepared and sequenced with the same protocol used for the earlier healthy control dataset. Samples belonging to the same batch were prepared together, multiplexed and sequenced on a shared HiSeq lane. Per the original workflow: Raw barcoded reads were processed with MIGEC, discarding single-read molecular identifier groups before consensus assembly and CDR3 extraction. VDJtools was used for post-analysis of the clonotype tables, and diversity was normalized by down-sampling every dataset to the size of the smallest sample. To correct batch-related cross-sample contamination, repertoire overlap clustering matched CDR3 amino acid sequences but not nucleotide sequences. The public reads were run again by TCRdb, first through fastp at Q25 and then through MiXCR, and only productive beta chains were kept. Each record represents a unique CDR3 protein, reported with the most common genes and DNA among its rows. The V and J calls were determined by TCRdb, not by the authors. The sample records some 690,000 distinct CDR3 sequences, about 32% of which are singletons. The top ten clonotypes cover approximately 0.55% of the sample.

To note about this clonotype: Its antigen is currently not known. Base qualities are not provided; no much larger clone lies one nucleotide away.

What was sequenced was blood. The sequence derives from a girl aged 5 to 17 with multiple sclerosis.

In nucleotides, the sequence is TGTGCCAGCATCCCTTCTCTGGGAAGAGACAATTCACCCCTCCACTTT. This is translated as CASIPSLGRDNSPLHF. The chain links TRBV6-5 with TRBJ1-6; the D gene is unclear. Reading the germline V gene gives CDR1 MNHEY and CDR2 SVGAGI. V gives up 7 bases and J gives up 7 bases, and the segment between their germline ends measures 20 bases. Reading from cysteine to phenylalanine, the CDR3 counts 16 amino acids. The DNA shown is the 48-base CDR3, in frame from base 1.